A single sample gave rise to the 16 T cell receptor beta chains below, sequenced in a study of blood T cell repertoires in COVID-19. Sequenced by immunoSEQ multiplex PCR; TCRdb stores in-frame clones only, minus some. The sample shows under 300,000 clones, about 86% of them seen only once. Input material: PBMCs or T cells enriched from blood (not recorded which). The receptors come from a man aged 50 or older who had recovered from COVID-19.

The rearrangement joins TRBV6-2 or TRBV6-3 to TRBJ2-5; 12 nucleotides match TRBD2. The CDR3 length is 17 residues. The germline V gene has CDR1 MNHEY and CDR2 SVGEGT. V shed 5 bases, J shed 5 bases, and the junction held 12 bases outside the gene matches. This CDR3 reads CASSLTRLAGASETQYF. In DNA, the CDR3 is TGTGCCAGCAGTCTCACTCGACTAGCGGGAGCCTCTGAGACCCAGTACTTC.

The rearrangement joins TRBV12-5 to TRBJ1-1; 9 bases match TRBD1. The length of the CDR3 is 15 residues. Losses at the gene ends were 0 bases for V and 5 bases for J; bases not matched to a gene: 4. Looked up from germline, CDR1 is LGHNT and CDR2 is FRNRAP. The CDR3 here is CASGLVTGGRTEAFF. CDR3 sequence (DNA): TGTGCTAGTGGTTTGGTGACAGGGGGTCGAACTGAAGCTTTCTTT.

This chain connects TRBV7-3 to TRBJ1-6; 7 bases match TRBD1. In germline, CDR1 is SGHTA, CDR2 FQGTGA. With 8 bases clipped from V and 7 bases from J, the junction kept 11 bases outside the gene matches. This CDR3 comprises 15 residues. CDR3 region: CASGLGPGQNSPLHF. The CDR3, as DNA: TGTGCCAGCGGCCTCGGCCCGGGACAGAATTCACCCCTCCACTTT.

The chain recombines TRBV6-4 with TRBJ1-5; weak D call: TRBD1 (5 bases). Germline V gene lookup returns CDR1 MRHNA and CDR2 SNTAGT. The CDR3 sequence is 15 residues long. The V gene lost 2 bases and the J gene lost 7 bases, with 15 bases spanning the gap. This CDR3 reads CASSDTPGGGQPQHF. In DNA form, the CDR3 reads TGTGCCAGCAGTGACACCCCCGGGGGAGGGCAGCCCCAGCATTTT.

The chain carries TRBV9 and TRBJ1-5; TRBD1 aligns across 7 bases. In germline, CDR1 is SGDLS, CDR2 YYNGEE. Losses at the gene ends were 3 bases for V and 6 bases for J; bases not matched to a gene: 6. This CDR3 comprises 14 residues. The CDR3 here is CASSAHRGSQPQHF. The CDR3 DNA reads as TGTGCCAGCAGCGCCCACAGGGGATCTCAGCCCCAGCATTTT. Full variable domain (rest looked up from reference TRBV9 and TRBJ1-5): DSGVTQTPKHLITATGQRVTLRCSPRSGDLSVYWYQQSLDQGLQFLIQYYNGEERAKGNILERFSAQQFPDLHSELNLSSLELGDSALYFCASSAHRGSQPQHFGDGTRLSIL.

V usage is TRBV15 and J usage is TRBJ1-2; the match to TRBD1 covers 7 bases. Per germline, CDR1 LNHNV and CDR2 YYDKDF (reference sequence). V dropped 3 bases and J dropped 6; count of bases not matched to a gene: 4. The CDR3 covers 13 residues. The chain's CDR3 is CATSSRTGDGYTF. The CDR3, as DNA: TGTGCCACCAGCAGTAGGACAGGAGATGGCTACACCTTC. The whole variable domain, remainder taken from reference TRBV15 and TRBJ1-2, is DAMVIQNPRYQVTQFGKPVTLSCSQTLNHNVMYWYQQKSSQAPKLLFHYYDKDFNNEADTPDNFQSRRPNTSFCFLDIRSPGLGDTAMYLCATSSRTGDGYTFGSGTRLTVV.

The chain employs TRBV12-5 and TRBJ2-2, with TRBD1 as a possible D gene (5 bases). The V and J ends lost 3 bases and 3 bases respectively, with 26 bases between them. Germline V gene data show CDR1 as LGHNT and CDR2 as FRNRAP. The length of the CDR3 is 20 residues. The chain's CDR3 is CASGFAGLPGFGAHTGELFF. CDR3 coding DNA: TGTGCTAGTGGTTTTGCCGGCCTTCCCGGGTTTGGGGCACACACCGGGGAGCTGTTTTTT.

The V gene is TRBV27, the J gene TRBJ2-7, with 8 nucleotides matching TRBD2. The CDR3 length is 13 residues. CDR1 and CDR2 from the germline V gene are MNHEY and SMNVEV (reference sequence). V lost 2 bases and J lost 7; bases outside the gene matches: 4. The CDR3 coding sequence is TGTGCCAGCAGTTTAGAAAGCGGGAGTGAGCAGTACTTC. Protein: CASSLESGSEQYF.

The V gene is TRBV4-1, the J gene TRBJ2-7, with 9 bases lining up with TRBD2. CDR3 size: 15 residues. The junction had 5 bases not matched to a gene; V was cut back by 3 bases and J by 2 bases. Germline V CDR1 and CDR2: MGHRA, YSYEKL. In DNA, the CDR3 is TGCGCCAGCAGCCACACGACTAGCGGTCCCTACGAGCAGTACTTC. It specifies CASSHTTSGPYEQYF.

For this clone: Other DNA variants within this sample encode the same CDR3. The chain links TRBV6-5 to TRBJ1-3; maybe TRBD1 (5 bases). This CDR3 has 14 residues. Trimming shortened V by 7 bases and J by 1 base, and 11 bases separated the two germline ends. Germline assignment: CDR1 MNHEY and CDR2 SVGAGI. The CDR3 DNA reads TGTGCCAGCATCCAGGGAGGATCTGGAAACACCATATATTTT. Translating it yields CASIQGGSGNTIYF.

This clone came up a few times. The chain combines TRBV27 with TRBJ2-7; 10 positions match TRBD2. Germline V gene data show CDR1 as MNHEY and CDR2 as SMNVEV (reference sequence). The CDR3 consists of 15 residues. The junction had 10 bases not matched to a gene; V was cut back by 4 bases and J by 7 bases. The CDR3 DNA reads as TGTGCCAGCAGTTCTCCTAGCGGGGGTTCGAAAGAGCAGTACTTC. Encoded protein: CASSSPSGGSKEQYF.

The CDR3 nucleotides read TGTGCCAGCTCACCGCGGGACAGACCATTTGAAGCTTTCTTT. This encodes CASSPRDRPFEAFF. The J gene is TRBJ1-1, the V gene TRBV18; 7 positions agree with TRBD1. The germline V gene has CDR1 KGHSH and CDR2 LQKENI. The junction had 8 bases not matched to a gene; V was cut back by 3 bases and J by 7 bases. The CDR3 is 14 residues long.

This chain joins TRBV6-5 and TRBJ1-5, with D maybe TRBD1 (5 bases). V was shortened by 6 bases and J by 5 bases, with 8 bases between the two germline ends. The germline V gene encodes CDR1 MNHEY and CDR2 SVGAGI. The CDR3 covers 12 residues. CDR3 in amino acids: CASRVGDQPQHF. The CDR3 region has the DNA TGTGCCAGCAGGGTAGGGGATCAGCCCCAGCATTTT.

The rearrangement links TRBV5-1 to TRBJ1-1; 7 bases align to TRBD1. The trim removed 3 bases at V and 5 bases at J, leaving 7 bases unmatched. The V gene's germline CDR1 is SGHRS and CDR2 YFSETQ. The CDR3 consists of 14 residues. CDR3 protein: CASSSAGGWTEAFF. The CDR3 DNA reads TGCGCCAGCAGCTCAGCAGGGGGATGGACTGAAGCTTTCTTT. Full variable domain (remainder filled in from reference TRBV5-1 and TRBJ1-1): KAGVTQTPRYLIKTRGQQVTLSCSPISGHRSVSWYQQTPGQGLQFLFEYFSETQRNKGNFPGRFSGRQFSNSRSEMNVSTLELGDSALYLCASSSAGGWTEAFFGQGTRLTVV.

This rearrangement joins TRBV9 to TRBJ2-1; D gene uncertain. The CDR3 loop spans 13 amino acids. V was pared by 3 bases and J by 5 bases, with 9 bases between. CDR1 is SGDLS and CDR2 is YYNGEE in the germline V gene. Here the CDR3 reads CASSDRDHNEQFF. Written as DNA, the CDR3 is TGTGCCAGCAGCGACAGAGACCACAATGAGCAGTTCTTC. The complete variable domain, with remaining parts taken from reference TRBV9 and TRBJ2-1, reads DSGVTQTPKHLITATGQRVTLRCSPRSGDLSVYWYQQSLDQGLQFLIQYYNGEERAKGNILERFSAQQFPDLHSELNLSSLELGDSALYFCASSDRDHNEQFFGPGTRLTVL.

The rearrangement uses TRBV9 and TRBJ1-2; the D is unclear. Trimming cost V 3 bases and J 4 bases, with 13 bases left between them. Germline CDR1 and CDR2: SGDLS and YYNGEE. CDR3 length equals 14 residues. The CDR3 sequence: CASSGGLTVYGYTF. The CDR3 DNA reads TGTGCCAGCAGCGGCGGATTGACGGTCTATGGCTACACCTTC.